What follows is one TCR beta chain and its context. Its target is unknown. This specimen belongs to a study of cytomegalovirus exposure and HLA in healthy donors. PCR amplification relied on 60 Vbeta primers (plus 13 Jbeta primers). Original processing methods: Unique TCR beta chains numbered roughly 80 million in a later analysis, with about 11 million shared. The method was immunoSEQ multiplex PCR; TCRdb's version includes in-frame clones alone and lacks a portion of them. The V and J calls and the clone size are those of that table, but D and trimming were determined from the DNA. The repertoire consists of fewer than 110,000 clones, with roughly 73% occurring once and the leading ten covering 6.5% to 8.5%. Overall study results and limits: In a later analysis, TCR beta V- and J-gene trimming showed a link to a missense DCLRE1C variant.

V was trimmed by 1 base and J by 8 bases, leaving 12 bases between them. The CDR3 has 15 amino acids. CDR1 and CDR2 from the germline V gene are SGHTA and FQGNSA. The sample was PBMCs. This clonotype was obtained from a man aged 25-45 years in good health and CMV-seronegative. V is TRBV7-2 and J is TRBJ1-6; D not resolved. The CDR3 bases are TGTGCCAGCAGCTTAGTTGGGCAGGTAGATTCACCCCTCCACTTT. Protein sequence: CASSLVGQVDSPLHF.